The 24 T cell receptor beta chains reported below all come from one sample, sequenced in a study of cytomegalovirus exposure and HLA in healthy donors. PCR amplification relied on 60 Vbeta primers (plus 13 Jbeta primers). Some clones are missing from TCRdb's copy, which holds only in-frame ones; the method was immunoSEQ multiplex PCR. Here the sample spans around 130,000 clones, roughly three fifths being singletons. Sequencing was carried out using PBMCs. These receptors were collected from a woman in her forties in good health and CMV-seropositive.

The rearrangement joins TRBV2 to TRBJ2-5; tentative D call: TRBD1 (6 bases). Germline CDR1 SNHLY, CDR2 FYNNEI. Trimming removed 4 bases from V and 2 bases from J, with 8 bases in between. This CDR3 comprises 13 residues. CDR3 sequence (DNA): TGTGCCAGCAGTGTGGGGGCTCAAGAGACCCAGTACTTC. It yields the protein CASSVGAQETQYF.

The chain's CDR3 is CASSLETGTSEQYF. For the CDR3, the DNA is TGTGCCAGCAGCTTGGAAACGGGGACAAGCGAGCAGTACTTC. The V and J genes are TRBV5-8 and TRBJ2-7, with a weak D call TRBD1 (6 bases). Deletions cut 0 bases from V and 6 bases from J, with 13 bases between. This CDR3 is 14 amino acids long. Germline V gene lookup returns CDR1 SGHTS and CDR2 YDEGEE.

V gene TRBV5-4 combines with J gene TRBJ1-2; TRBD1 is a possible D gene (5 bases). Germline V gene sequence: CDR1 SGHNT, CDR2 YYREEE (reference sequence). V lost 0 bases and J 1 base, leaving 13 bases between the germline ends. CDR3 size: 16 residues. CDR3 sequence: CASSLGGGRLNYGYTF. The CDR3, as DNA: TGTGCCAGCAGCTTGGGGGGGGGACGCCTTAACTATGGCTACACCTTC.

The V call is TRBV7-8, the J call TRBJ2-7; no firm D call. The CDR3 totals 15 residues. Germline CDR1 SGHVS, CDR2 FQNEAQ. With 1 base removed from V and 6 bases from J, the gap between germline ends came to 16 bases. The CDR3 nucleotides are TGTGCCAGCAGCTTAGGAGCGACGGTCTATTCCGAGCAGTACTTC. Translated: CASSLGATVYSEQYF.

The genes are TRBV18 and TRBJ2-7; D call uncertain. Germline V lookup: CDR1 KGHSH, CDR2 LQKENI. Trimming cost V 3 bases and J 4 bases, with 16 bases left between them. The CDR3 consists of 15 residues. CDR3 nucleotide sequence: TGTGCCAGCTCACCCCCGGCTCTAGTCGGTTACGAGCAGTACTTC. Residues: CASSPPALVGYEQYF.

This rearrangement joins TRBV13 to TRBJ2-1; D is perhaps TRBD1 (5 bases). CDR3 length equals 14 residues. Germline V gene sequence: CDR1 PRHDT, CDR2 FYEKMQ (reference sequence). Trimming cost V 0 bases and J 4 bases, with 7 bases left between them. The CDR3 coding sequence is TGTGCCAGCAGCTTAGGGGCAGGGTACAATGAGCAGTTCTTC. It translates to CASSLGAGYNEQFF.

In its sample, this clone was seen once. The J gene is TRBJ2-7, the V gene TRBV6-6; 8 bases map to TRBD1. CDR1 MNHNY and CDR2 SVGAGI come from the germline V gene (reference sequence). The CDR3 length is 15 residues. V was clipped by 5 bases and J by 4 bases; unmatched bases: 10. The CDR3, as DNA: TGTGCCAGCAGTGATCGACAGGGGATTTCGTACGAGCAGTACTTC. Translated, it gives CASSDRQGISYEQYF.

This clone appeared a few times. The chain carries TRBV15 and TRBJ2-3; TRBD1 is a possible D gene (6 bases). CDR3 length: 16 amino acids. Deletions cut 5 bases from V and 1 base from J, with 16 bases between. Germline CDR1 LNHNV, CDR2 YYDKDF (reference sequence). CDR3 amino acids: CATSAEQGRGTDTQYF. The CDR3 DNA reads TGTGCCACCAGCGCCGAACAGGGTAGGGGCACAGATACGCAGTATTTT.

The chain recombines TRBV6-4 with TRBJ2-1; tentative D call: TRBD2 (6 bases). The CDR3 contains 16 residues. V lost 0 bases and J lost 4, with 13 bases in between. Germline V CDR1 and CDR2: MRHNA, SNTAGT. As DNA, the CDR3 is TGTGCCAGCAGTGACTCCGCAGGAGGGCCTTACAATGAGCAGTTCTTC. This sequence encodes CASSDSAGGPYNEQFF.

The chain joins TRBV13 to TRBJ2-3; a possible D gene is TRBD1 (5 bases). CDR3 length: 15 residues. Trimming removed 1 base from V and 3 bases from J, with 11 bases in between. The germline V gene has CDR1 PRHDT and CDR2 FYEKMQ (reference sequence). Here the CDR3 DNA reads TGTGCCAGCAGCTTAGAGGGGTTAGCTACAGATACGCAGTATTTT. Its translation: CASSLEGLATDTQYF.

The chain has TRBV19 and TRBJ2-7; D unclear. Germline CDR1 and CDR2: LNHDA and SQIVND (reference sequence). V gave up 4 bases and J gave up 5 bases, with 18 bases separating them. The CDR3 totals 15 residues. The CDR3 sequence: CASSTAQKGRDEQYF. The DNA of the CDR3 is TGTGCCAGTAGTACCGCGCAGAAAGGCCGGGACGAGCAGTACTTC.

This clone was picked up a small number of times. The chain has TRBV6-4 and TRBJ2-5; 10 nucleotides align to TRBD2. The CDR3 totals 14 residues. The J segment lost 2 bases and the V segment lost 6 bases, leaving 3 bases of the junction unmatched. CDR1 MRHNA and CDR2 SNTAGT come from the germline V gene. Here the CDR3 DNA reads TGTGCCAGCAGCCCTAGCGGGGGACAAGAGACCCAGTACTTC. It translates to CASSPSGGQETQYF.

The chain carries TRBV4-2 and TRBJ2-2; unclear D gene. Trimming stripped 4 bases from V and 0 bases from J, with 15 bases between. CDR1 is LGHNA and CDR2 is YNFKEQ in the germline V gene. The CDR3 has 17 residues. CDR3 DNA sequence: TGTGCCAGCAGCCCAAGATCGAGACTGGCGAACACCGGGGAGCTGTTTTTT. Translated, it gives CASSPRSRLANTGELFF.

This clone was observed a single time. The CDR3 sequence: CASSINQDSYGYTF. The CDR3 nucleotides read TGTGCCAGTAGTATAAACCAAGACAGCTATGGCTACACCTTC. The genes are TRBV19 and TRBJ1-2; the D gene is possibly TRBD1 (5 bases). V was clipped by 2 bases and J by 4 bases, with 11 bases between them. Germline values: CDR1 LNHDA, CDR2 SQIVND (reference sequence). This CDR3 is built from 14 residues.

The chain carries TRBV27 and TRBJ2-7, with a possible D match to TRBD2 (7 bases). V lost 7 bases to trimming and J lost 5 bases, with 9 bases between them. The CDR3 loop spans 11 amino acids. Looked up from germline, CDR1 is MNHEY and CDR2 is SMNVEV (reference sequence). CDR3 nucleotides: TGTGCCAGCAAGGGGGGGGACGAGCAGTACTTC. Amino acids: CASKGGDEQYF.

As to this clone: Germline is not matched at one junction end, which may reflect a read error. The rearrangement links TRBV9 to TRBJ2-3; D remains unclear. CDR1 and CDR2 (germline): SGDLS, YYNGEE. The CDR3 loop spans 14 amino acids. In DNA form, the CDR3 reads TGTGCCAGCGGCGTAGAGCTAGTCCATGATACGCAGTATTTT. This codes for CASGVELVHDTQYF.

This chain connects TRBV5-6 to TRBJ2-3; TRBD2 matches at 13 bases. The germline gives CDR1 SGHDT, CDR2 YYEEEE. CDR3 length: 18 residues. V lost 4 bases, J lost 0 bases, and 8 bases stayed unmatched. The CDR3 DNA follows: TGTGCCAGCAGCCTTACTAGCGGGGGGGCCGGGAGCACAGATACGCAGTATTTT. This encodes CASSLTSGGAGSTDTQYF.

This clone was picked up a small number of times. J is TRBJ1-2 and V is TRBV6-1; D remains unclear. The CDR3 runs to 12 residues. CDR1 is MNHNS, CDR2 SASEGT, per germline. V lost 1 base and J 7 bases, leaving 7 bases between the germline ends. CDR3 residues: CASSEGWAGYTF. In nucleotides, the CDR3 is TGTGCCAGCAGTGAAGGGTGGGCTGGCTACACCTTC.

J is TRBJ1-6 and V is TRBV10-1; 9 bases agree with TRBD1. Germline lookup yields CDR1 WNHNN and CDR2 SYGVQD (reference sequence). This CDR3 region has 12 residues. Losses at the gene ends were 8 bases for V and 7 bases for J; bases not matched to a gene: 0. CDR3 sequence: CASGTGNSPLHF. The CDR3 nucleotides are TGCGCCAGCGGGACAGGGAATTCACCCCTCCACTTT.

There are a few counts of this clone. V gene TRBV6-5 combines with J gene TRBJ1-2, with 8 bases lining up with TRBD1. V trimming: 11 bases; J trimming: 5 bases; junction bases outside the gene matches: 7. The CDR3 spans 12 residues. CDR1 and CDR2 (germline): MNHEY, SVGAGI. The CDR3 loop is CAAMTGVYGYTF. CDR3 DNA sequence: TGTGCCGCCATGACAGGGGTTTATGGCTACACCTTC.

This rearrangement joins TRBV14 to TRBJ2-3; D is possibly TRBD1 (7 bases). This CDR3 has 15 amino acids. Germline V gene lookup returns CDR1 SGHDN and CDR2 FVKESK. Trimming took 1 base from V and 6 from J, leaving 14 bases between them. CDR3 in DNA: TGTGCCAGCAGCCAAGGCGGGGTAGGGGGCGATACGCAGTATTTT. Its translation: CASSQGGVGGDTQYF.

The genes are TRBV30 and TRBJ1-1; 9 nucleotides agree with TRBD1. V lost 3 bases to trimming and J lost 7 bases; unmatched junction nucleotides: 12. The CDR3 spans 15 residues. Germline CDR1 is GTSNPN and CDR2 is SVGIG (reference sequence). The CDR3 is CAWSATGQGKGEAFF. CDR3 in DNA: TGTGCCTGGAGCGCGACCGGACAGGGGAAGGGTGAAGCTTTCTTT. Together with reference TRBV30 and TRBJ1-1, the CDR3 gives the full variable domain: SQTIHQWPATLVQPVGSPLSLECTVEGTSNPNLYWYRQAAGRGLQLLFYSVGIGQISSEVPQNLSASRPQDRQFILSSKKLLLSDSGFYLCAWSATGQGKGEAFFGQGTRLTVV.

CDR3 coding DNA: TGTGCCAGCAGCTTAGTTACAGGGGGAAGAACCGGGGAGCTGTTTTTT. Amino acids: CASSLVTGGRTGELFF. This rearrangement joins TRBV7-8 to TRBJ2-2; TRBD1 matches at 8 bases. CDR1 and CDR2 from the germline V gene are SGHVS and FQNEAQ. Unmatched junction bases numbered 6, after V lost 1 base and J lost 5 bases. The CDR3 runs 16 residues.

CDR3 protein: CASGGRGRETQYF. In nucleotides, the CDR3 is TGTGCCAGCGGCGGCAGGGGGCGGGAGACCCAGTACTTC. This rearrangement joins TRBV6-1 to TRBJ2-5; TRBD1 aligns across 8 bases. Germline-derived CDR1 and CDR2 are MNHNS and SASEGT. V lost 8 bases and J lost 5; bases outside the gene matches: 7. The CDR3 sequence is 13 residues long.